This T cell receptor beta chain was captured by sequencing in a study of kidney transplant recipient with SARS-CoV-2 infection. TCRdb called the reads again in MiXCR, with one record for every CDR3 protein. The sample holds about 240,000 distinct CDR3 sequences, about 30% seen once. This clonotype was seen at least ten times. The CDR3 loop spans 16 amino acids. V was trimmed by 3 bases and J by 3 bases, leaving 17 bases between them. The germline V gene has CDR1 MDHEN and CDR2 SYDVKM. J is TRBJ1-1 and V is TRBV28; the D is unclear. This specimen consisted of a blood sample, obtained at baseline and around day 120 from a kidney transplant recipient. The clonotype was recovered from a male patient aged 25 to 39 who had COVID-19 and was a kidney transplant recipient. The graft donor may have contributed some T cells. The CDR3 here is CASSFYWPTGDTEAFF. Here the CDR3 DNA reads TGTGCCAGCAGTTTTTATTGGCCGACCGGGGACACTGAAGCTTTCTTT. The full variable domain, its missing parts supplied by reference TRBV28 and TRBJ1-1, is DVKVTQSSRYLVKRTGEKVFLECVQDMDHENMFWYRQDPGLGLRLIYFSYDVKMKEKGDIPEGYSVSREKKERFSLILESASTNQTSMYLCASSFYWPTGDTEAFFGQGTRLTVV.